This TCR beta chain was identified during a study of shared clonotypes between healthy human individuals. Study context: Donors were two women and a few men aged 18 to 49.

This clone was counted between two and nine times. The ends were cut back, 3 bases at V and 9 bases at J, with 7 bases in the middle. The V gene's germline CDR1 is SNHLY and CDR2 FYNNEI. The CDR3 spans 11 residues. Method: immunoSEQ multiplex PCR; TCRdb's copy keeps in-frame clones and lacks some. The sample includes about 680,000 clones, 55% to 75% seen only once; the top ten take about 2%. The chain joins TRBV2 to TRBJ2-3; D ambiguous. This receptor was identified in a woman in her twenties or thirties in good health. Sequenced material: memory CD4+ T cells sorted from blood. As for subset: CD45RA-negative fraction. The CDR3 sequence: CASSDRLTQYF. CDR3 DNA sequence: TGTGCCAGCAGTGACCGTCTGACGCAGTATTTT.